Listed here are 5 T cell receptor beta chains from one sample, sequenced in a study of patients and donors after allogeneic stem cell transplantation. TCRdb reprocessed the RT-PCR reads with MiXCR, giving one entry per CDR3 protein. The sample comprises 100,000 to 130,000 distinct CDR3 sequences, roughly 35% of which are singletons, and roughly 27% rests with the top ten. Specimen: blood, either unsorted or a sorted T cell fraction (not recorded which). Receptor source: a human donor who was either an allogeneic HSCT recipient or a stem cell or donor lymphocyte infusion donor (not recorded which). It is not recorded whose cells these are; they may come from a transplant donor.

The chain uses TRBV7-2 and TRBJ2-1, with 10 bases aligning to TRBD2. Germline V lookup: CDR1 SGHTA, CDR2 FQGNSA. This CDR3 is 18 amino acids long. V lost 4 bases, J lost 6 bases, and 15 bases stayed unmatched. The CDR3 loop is CASSYASGRLGAFNEQFF. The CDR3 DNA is TGTGCCAGCAGCTATGCTAGCGGGAGACTGGGGGCTTTCAATGAGCAGTTCTTC.

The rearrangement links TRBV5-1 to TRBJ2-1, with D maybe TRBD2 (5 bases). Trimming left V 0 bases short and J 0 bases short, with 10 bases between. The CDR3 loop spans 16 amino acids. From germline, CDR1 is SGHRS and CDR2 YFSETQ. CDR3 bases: TGCGCCAGCAGCTTGGGATCCACTAGCTCCTACAATGAGCAGTTCTTC. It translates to CASSLGSTSSYNEQFF.

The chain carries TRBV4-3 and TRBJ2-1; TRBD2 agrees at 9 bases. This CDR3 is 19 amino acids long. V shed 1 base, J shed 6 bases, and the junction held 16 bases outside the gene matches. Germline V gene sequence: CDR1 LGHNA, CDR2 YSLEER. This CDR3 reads CASSQVGRGPGLAFNEQFF. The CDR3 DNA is TGCGCCAGCAGCCAAGTCGGTAGGGGGCCGGGACTAGCCTTCAATGAGCAGTTCTTC.

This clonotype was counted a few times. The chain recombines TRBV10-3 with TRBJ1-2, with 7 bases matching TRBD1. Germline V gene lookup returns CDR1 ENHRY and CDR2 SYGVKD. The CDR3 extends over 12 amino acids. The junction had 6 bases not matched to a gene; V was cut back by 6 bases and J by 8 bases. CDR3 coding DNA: TGTGCCATCAGCCCGTCAGGGGGGGGCTACACCTTC. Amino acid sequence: CAISPSGGGYTF.

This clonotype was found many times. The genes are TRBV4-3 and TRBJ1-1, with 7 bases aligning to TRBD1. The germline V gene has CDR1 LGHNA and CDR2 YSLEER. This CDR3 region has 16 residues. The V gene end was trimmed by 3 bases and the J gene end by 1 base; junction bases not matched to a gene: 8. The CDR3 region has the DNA TGCGCCAGCAGCCAGAGTCTGGGACAGAAGAACACTGAAGCTTTCTTT. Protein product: CASSQSLGQKNTEAFF.